A selection of T cell receptor beta chains follows, all from one sample in a study of blood T cell repertoires in COVID-19. Here immunoSEQ multiplex PCR was the method, and the copy in TCRdb shows in-frame clones only, minus some. The table records 200,000 to 250,000 clones, 82% of them present only once. What was sequenced was peripheral blood. The origin of the receptors is a woman older than 75 with acute or convalescent COVID-19. Both conserved end residues are part of each CDR3. The D gene is left open where the match is weak. The size field is filled for only some rows; it gives once, few, many or a size class.

J: TRBJ1-4
D: -
V: TRBV6-1
size: -
DNA: TGTGCCAGCAGTGAACAGGGGAGAGGGGCAACTAATGAAAAACTGTTTTTT
CDR3: CASSEQGRGATNEKLFF

J: TRBJ2-3
D: -
V: TRBV18
size: -
DNA: TGTGCCAGCTCACCCGGTCCAGATACGCAGTATTTT
CDR3: CASSPGPDTQYF

J: TRBJ1-2
D: -
V: TRBV10-1
size: -
DNA: TGCGCCAGCTGGGGAAAGGCAGGGTTCGCATCCTGTTATGGCTACACCTTC
CDR3: CASWGKAGFASCYGYTF

J: TRBJ2-1
D: -
V: TRBV11-3
size: -
DNA: TGTGCCAGCAGCCTTATTTCTAGCGTGGGTGAGCAGTTCTTC
CDR3: CASSLISSVGEQFF

J: TRBJ2-3
D: TRBD2
V: TRBV7-6
size: -
DNA: TGTGCCAGCAGCCCGGGAGGTCGGGGGGGAGATACGCAGTATTTT
CDR3: CASSPGGRGGDTQYF

J: TRBJ1-1
D: -
V: TRBV29-1
size: -
DNA: TGCAGCGTTGAAGAGAATACAGGTGGGACTGAAGCTTTCTTT
CDR3: CSVEENTGGTEAFF

J: TRBJ1-5
D: -
V: TRBV24-1
size: few
DNA: TGTGCCACGGGGGGGGAGGGAAATCAGCCCCAGCATTTT
CDR3: CATGGEGNQPQHF

J: TRBJ1-5
D: -
V: TRBV5-6
size: -
DNA: TGTGCCAGCAGCTCCCGGGAGCAAATTTTGTTT
CDR3: CASSSREQILF

J: TRBJ1-1
D: -
V: TRBV10-3
size: few
DNA: TGTGCCATCAGCCTGGACAGACAGAACACTGAAGCTTTCTTT
CDR3: CAISLDRQNTEAFF

J: TRBJ2-7
D: -
V: TRBV6-2/TRBV6-3
size: -
DNA: TGTGCCAGCAGTTCACACAGGGATTCCTACGAGCAGTACTTC
CDR3: CASSSHRDSYEQYF

J: TRBJ2-1
D: -
V: TRBV3-1/TRBV3-2
size: -
DNA: TGTGCCAGCAGCCAGAACGGACATGTGAAGCAGTTCTTC
CDR3: CASSQNGHVKQFF

J: TRBJ1-3
D: -
V: TRBV7-3
size: -
DNA: TGTGCCAGGCCCAGACAGAACCTCTCTGGAAACACCATATATTTT
CDR3: CARPRQNLSGNTIYF

J: TRBJ1-1
D: -
V: TRBV7-9
size: -
DNA: TGTGCCAGCAGCCGGGTGAACACTGAAGCTTTCTTT
CDR3: CASSRVNTEAFF

J: TRBJ1-5
D: TRBD1
V: TRBV10-3
size: -
DNA: TGTGCCATCAGTGATCAGGACAGGGCTATTGATAGCAATCAGCCCCAGCATTTT
CDR3: CAISDQDRAIDSNQPQHF

J: TRBJ2-1
D: TRBD2
V: TRBV7-3
size: -
DNA: TGTGCCAGCAGCCTCGGGGGGGCCGGGAATGAGCAGTTCTTC
CDR3: CASSLGGAGNEQFF

J: TRBJ2-7
D: TRBD1
V: TRBV19
size: -
DNA: TGTGCCAGTAGTAGCCAGACAGGGGGTTCCTACGAGCAGTACTTC
CDR3: CASSSQTGGSYEQYF

J: TRBJ2-1
D: TRBD2
V: TRBV5-1
size: -
DNA: TGCGCCAGCAGCTTGGCCGGGAGGCAGCCCAATGAGCAGTTCTTC
CDR3: CASSLAGRQPNEQFF

J: TRBJ2-3
D: TRBD1
V: TRBV6-5
size: -
DNA: TGTGCCAGCTCGACAGGGTCCCTAGGCACAGATACGCAGTATTTT
CDR3: CASSTGSLGTDTQYF